This T cell receptor beta chain appears in the sequencing data of a study of T cell changes during pregnancy in multiple sclerosis. The CDR3 covers 14 residues. The V end lost 4 bases, the J end lost 0 bases, and 9 bases lay between the germline ends. Germline lookup yields CDR1 LNHNV and CDR2 YYDKDF (reference sequence). Clones were read by immunoSEQ multiplex PCR, and TCRdb kept only the in-frame ones, dropping some. The sample consists of 20,000 or so clones, approximately 88% of them appearing once. The V gene is TRBV15, the J gene TRBJ1-1; no clear D gene. Material: CD8+ T cells from peripheral blood mononuclear cells, obtained after pregnancy. The sequence derives from a female donor in good health, enrolled as a control in a pregnancy study. The CDR3 reads CATSKREMNTEAFF. CDR3 DNA: TGTGCCACCAGCAAACGGGAAATGAACACTGAAGCTTTCTTT. The variable domain in full, completed from reference TRBV15 and TRBJ1-1, reads DAMVIQNPRYQVTQFGKPVTLSCSQTLNHNVMYWYQQKSSQAPKLLFHYYDKDFNNEADTPDNFQSRRPNTSFCFLDIRSPGLGDTAMYLCATSKREMNTEAFFGQGTRLTVV.